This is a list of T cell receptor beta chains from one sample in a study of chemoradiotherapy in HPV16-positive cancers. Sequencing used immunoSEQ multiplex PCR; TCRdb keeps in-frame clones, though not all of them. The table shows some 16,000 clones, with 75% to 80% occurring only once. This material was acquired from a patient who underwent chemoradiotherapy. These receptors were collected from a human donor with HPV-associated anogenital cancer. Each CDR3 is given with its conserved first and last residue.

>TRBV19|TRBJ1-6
CASSIALDRAASPLHF
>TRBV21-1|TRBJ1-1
CASSKARQIEAFF
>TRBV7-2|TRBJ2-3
CASSLLAGGTGDTQYF
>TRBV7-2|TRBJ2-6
CASSSLGAGANVLTF
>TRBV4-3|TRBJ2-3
CASSPGPERIDTQYF
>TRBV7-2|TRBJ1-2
CASSLVSGFSYNYGYTF
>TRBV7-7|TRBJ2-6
CATGPAGSSSGANVLTF
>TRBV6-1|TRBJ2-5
CASRRQGKTETQYF
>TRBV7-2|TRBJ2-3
CASTQDLWAGGRNTQYF
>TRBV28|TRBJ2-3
CASRKTGTSRNTQYF
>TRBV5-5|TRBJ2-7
CASSPGTVNSYEQYF
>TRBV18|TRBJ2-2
CASSEGTGRELFF
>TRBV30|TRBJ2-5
CAWSGLAGVRETQYF
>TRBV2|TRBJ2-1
CASEGGLHNEQFF
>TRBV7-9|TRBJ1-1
CASSLGAFGTGLNTEAFF
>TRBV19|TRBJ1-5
CASSMQALQNQPQHF
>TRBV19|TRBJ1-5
CASSPAQGINQPQHF
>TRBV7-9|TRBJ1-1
CASSLVETVNMNTEAFF
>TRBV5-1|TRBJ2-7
CASSFGQALGYEQYF
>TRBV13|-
CASSIRGEQYF
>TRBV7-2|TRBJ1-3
CASRLVGGNTIYF
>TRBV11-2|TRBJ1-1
CASSLRGGNTEAFF
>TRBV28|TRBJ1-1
CASSYPQGAIPSEAFF
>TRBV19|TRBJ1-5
CASSRPTGGNYQPQHF
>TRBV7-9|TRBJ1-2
CASSLSRGWDYGYTF
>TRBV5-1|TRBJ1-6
CASSLGTYDNSPLHF
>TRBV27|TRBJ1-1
CASRAETGAVEAFF
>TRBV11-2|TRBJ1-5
CASGEGQGSTQPQHF
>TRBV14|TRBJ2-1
CASSQDAGTGYNEQFF
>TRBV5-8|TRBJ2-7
CASSSTGTESYEQYF
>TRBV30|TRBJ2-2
CAWKWGITGELFF
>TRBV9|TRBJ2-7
CASSVVGGSYEQYF
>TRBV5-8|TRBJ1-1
CASSLLKTGLSSTEAFF
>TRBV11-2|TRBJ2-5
CASSYTSGGETQYF
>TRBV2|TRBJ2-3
CASTGTGPDTQYF
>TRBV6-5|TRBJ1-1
CASSYGLGVSGTEAFF
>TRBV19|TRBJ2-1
CASSISLNEQFF
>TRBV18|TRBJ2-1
CASSQDRYNEQFF
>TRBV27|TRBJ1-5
CASSLFYSRTGNQPQHF
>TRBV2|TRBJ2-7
CASSEFRVGNEQYF
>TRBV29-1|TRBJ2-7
CSVVIGGTGNEQYF
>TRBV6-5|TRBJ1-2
CASSYNLRGTTSGYTF
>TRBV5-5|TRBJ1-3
CASSSRGARGSGNTIYF
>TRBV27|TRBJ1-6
CASSLAEGANSPLHF
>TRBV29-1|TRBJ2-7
CSVSLQGIYEQYF
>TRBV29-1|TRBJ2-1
CSVGWAGRHNEQFF
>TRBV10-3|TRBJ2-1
CAIGETSFEQFF
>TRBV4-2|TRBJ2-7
CASSSRGYSYEQYF